This TCR beta chain was sequenced in a study of blood T cell repertoires in COVID-19. Study-wide context: Some COVID-19 samples were acute and others convalescent; all came from the United States, Italy and Spain. The analysed material was cDNA or gDNA that came from T cells, B-cell-depleted T cells, or PBMCs.

The cohort comprised adults aged about 18 to 100 years residing in 20 to 30 US areas. Study processing details: How many nucleated cells were present was estimated from reference gene primer amplification. The protocol was immunoSEQ multiplex PCR, while the TCRdb copy is restricted to in-frame clones and leaves out a portion. The V and J calls and the clone size are those of that table, but D and trimming were determined from the DNA. The data hold roughly 150,000 clones, with around 79% observed a single time. Trimming removed 6 bases from V and 7 bases from J; junction bases left unmatched: 8. Germline assignment: CDR1 SNHLY and CDR2 FYNNEI. The CDR3 sequence is 14 residues long.

The chain combines TRBV2 with TRBJ1-4; 7 nucleotides align to TRBD1. Sequencing was carried out using PBMCs or T cells enriched from blood (not recorded which). The clonotype was recovered from a woman in her 70s in a cohort exposed to, infected with or recovered from COVID-19 (not recorded which). CDR3: CASRMGTEIEKLFF. CDR3 coding DNA: TGTGCCAGCAGGATGGGGACAGAAATTGAAAAACTGTTTTTT.